This T cell receptor beta chain was retrieved from a study of blood T cell repertoires in COVID-19. Study in general: From the United States, Italy and Spain came samples of acute and convalescent COVID-19.

TCRdb keeps only in-frame clones here, not all; method: immunoSEQ multiplex PCR. The table lists about 480,000 clones, roughly 90% of them singletons, with 1.8% in the top ten. Germline values: CDR1 SGHTA, CDR2 FQGNSA. V was pared by 2 bases and J by 9 bases, with 8 bases between. The CDR3 length is 12 residues. Participants' own reports of clinical history determined their cohort assignment. Resolution of symptoms, clearance, or two negative PCRs was present in recovered Cohort 3 donors. The chain links TRBV7-2 to TRBJ2-1, with D maybe TRBD2 (5 bases). The sequence came from a woman aged 40 to 50 who had recovered from COVID-19. Sequencing was performed on PBMCs or T cells enriched from blood (not recorded which). CDR3 nucleotide sequence: TGTGCCAGCAGCTTAAGAGGACTTGAGCAGTTCTTC. Translation: CASSLRGLEQFF.